The 19 T cell receptor beta chains listed next were all sequenced from one sample in a study of blood T cells in healthy people across ages. The authors ran a second PCR of 7 to 11 cycles using a sample-barcoded 5' primer and a J-beta primer mix. TCRdb passed the 5' RACE reads through MiXCR, listing each CDR3 protein once. This sample has about a million distinct CDR3 sequences, with 51% found just once. Sample: blood. The receptors shown here come from a woman aged 60-75 years in good health.

The chain links TRBV20-1 to TRBJ2-1; TRBD2 matches at 8 bases. This CDR3 has 14 amino acids. From germline, CDR1 is DFQATT and CDR2 SNEGSKA (reference sequence). Unmatched junction bases numbered 6, after V lost 5 bases and J lost 3 bases. CDR3 bases: TGCAGTGCTCGCCAACTAGCGGTCTACAATGAGCAGTTCTTC. Protein sequence: CSARQLAVYNEQFF.

The V gene is TRBV2, the J gene TRBJ2-4; 13 bases agree with TRBD2. From germline, CDR1 is SNHLY and CDR2 FYNNEI. V shed 8 bases, J shed 7 bases, and the junction held 2 bases outside the gene matches. This CDR3 spans 13 amino acids. The chain's CDR3 is CASGTSGTNIQYF. In nucleotides, the CDR3 is TGTGCCAGCGGGACTAGCGGGACCAACATTCAGTACTTC.

The chain has TRBV4-3 and TRBJ2-7; no reliable D call. Germline-derived CDR1 and CDR2 are LGHNA and YSLEER. This CDR3 comprises 14 residues. V was trimmed by 0 bases and J by 6 bases, leaving 12 bases between them. This CDR3 is CASSQEVRSSEQYF. CDR3 DNA: TGCGCCAGCAGCCAAGAGGTGAGGTCTAGCGAGCAGTACTTC.

The chain couples TRBV10-3 to TRBJ2-1; D is perhaps TRBD2 (6 bases). From germline, CDR1 is ENHRY and CDR2 SYGVKD. The CDR3 loop spans 14 amino acids. V shed 4 bases and J shed 5 bases, with 12 bases lying between them. CDR3 sequence reads: CAISAVGSNNEQFF. CDR3 coding DNA: TGTGCCATCAGTGCTGTCGGGAGTAACAATGAGCAGTTCTTC.

This chain joins TRBV20-1 and TRBJ2-1; D call uncertain. Trimming pared 3 bases from V and 4 bases from J, leaving 7 bases between. Germline-derived CDR1 and CDR2 are DFQATT and SNEGSKA (reference sequence). This CDR3 has 12 residues. The CDR3 protein is CSASTPYNEQFF. CDR3 DNA: TGCAGTGCTAGTACTCCGTACAATGAGCAGTTCTTC.

In the case of this clonotype: A read error may account for a junction end that differs from germline. This chain links TRBV28 with TRBJ1-5; TRBD1 matches 7 bases. The CDR3 has 15 amino acids. Germline assignment: CDR1 MDHEN and CDR2 SYDVKM. The CDR3 protein is CASSLWDRINQPQNF. The CDR3 DNA sequence: TGTGCCAGCAGTTTGTGGGACAGAATTAATCAGCCCCAGAATTTT.

V usage is TRBV2 and J usage is TRBJ2-5, with TRBD1 as a possible D gene (7 bases). V lost 6 bases and J 4 bases, leaving 18 bases between the germline ends. Germline assignment: CDR1 SNHLY and CDR2 FYNNEI. The CDR3 extends over 15 amino acids. The CDR3 DNA reads as TGTGCCAGCAGCCTTGGGCAGGGGGGTGCAGAGACCCAGTACTTC. This encodes CASSLGQGGAETQYF.

The V and J genes are TRBV4-3 and TRBJ2-1, with TRBD2 matching over 12 bases. V lost 1 base to trimming and J lost 4 bases; unmatched junction nucleotides: 11. The CDR3 spans 19 residues. Germline V gene sequence: CDR1 LGHNA, CDR2 YSLEER. CDR3 sequence (DNA): TGCGCCAGCAGCCAAGCAGGTCTGTCTAGCGGGGGGGCTTACAATGAGCAGTTCTTC. Translating gives CASSQAGLSSGGAYNEQFF.

The DNA of the CDR3 is TGTGCCAGCAGTAGCGGACAGTGGACCTCTGGCTACACCTTC. Translation: CASSSGQWTSGYTF. The rearrangement uses TRBV28 and TRBJ1-2; TRBD1 might be the D (6 bases). Germline values: CDR1 MDHEN, CDR2 SYDVKM. This CDR3 has 14 residues. With 5 bases removed from V and 7 bases from J, the gap between germline ends came to 17 bases.

A single count supports this clonotype. The rearrangement uses TRBV30 and TRBJ2-7, with a weak D call TRBD1 (6 bases). The CDR3 has 14 amino acids. V lost 1 base and J 0 bases, leaving 10 bases between the germline ends. Germline CDR1 and CDR2: GTSNPN and SVGIG (reference sequence). CDR3: CAWSEGHDSYEQYF. As DNA, the CDR3 is TGTGCCTGGAGTGAGGGACACGACTCCTACGAGCAGTACTTC.

This chain connects TRBV11-2 to TRBJ2-7; the D gene is possibly TRBD1 (6 bases). This CDR3 has 14 residues. The germline gives CDR1 SGHAT, CDR2 FQNNGV. V lost 4 bases and J 2 bases, leaving 12 bases between the germline ends. CDR3 nucleotides: TGTGCCAGCAGCTGGAGACAGGCGACCTACGAGCAGTACTTC. Translation gives CASSWRQATYEQYF.

This clonotype was counted between two and nine times. V usage is TRBV29-1 and J usage is TRBJ1-2; D may be TRBD1 (5 bases). Germline V lookup: CDR1 SQVTM, CDR2 ANQGSEA. The V and J ends lost 5 bases and 3 bases respectively, with 16 bases between them. This CDR3 has 14 amino acids. Here the CDR3 reads CSVKQMGGDYGYTF. In nucleotides, the CDR3 is TGCAGCGTTAAACAGATGGGGGGTGACTATGGCTACACCTTC.

This clonotype was seen more than once but under ten times. This chain joins TRBV12-3 or TRBV12-4 and TRBJ2-4, with 8 bases identical to TRBD1. The assigned J gene may be wrong: the sequence end matches TRBJ2-7 better. The CDR3 is made up of 14 amino acids. CDR3 coding DNA: TGTGCCAGCACTAGAACAGGGGGAAGCTACGAGCAGTACTTC. Translated, it gives CASTRTGGSYEQYF.

The table lists this clonotype with a few counts. The chain combines TRBV7-2 with TRBJ1-1; D not resolved. CDR3 size: 14 residues. The V end was cut by 1 base, the J end by 6 bases, with 12 bases between. From germline, CDR1 is SGHTA and CDR2 FQGNSA. CDR3 coding DNA: TGTGCCAGCAGCTTAGGGGGAAGTTCCGCTGAAGCTTTCTTT. Protein product: CASSLGGSSAEAFF.

The chain recombines TRBV4-3 with TRBJ2-1; TRBD1 is a possible D gene (6 bases). Germline V gene lookup returns CDR1 LGHNA and CDR2 YSLEER. The CDR3 is 16 amino acids. V lost 4 bases and J lost 6, with 19 bases in between. The CDR3 bases are TGCGCCAGCAGCCGCGTAATCGGTGGGGGCCCCAATGAGCAGTTCTTC. Its protein product is CASSRVIGGGPNEQFF.

The V and J genes are TRBV10-3 and TRBJ2-1, with 13 bases matching TRBD2. Germline V lookup: CDR1 ENHRY, CDR2 SYGVKD. The V gene end was trimmed by 3 bases and the J gene end by 10 bases; junction bases not matched to a gene: 6. This CDR3 has 15 residues. DNA of the CDR3: TGTGCCATCAGTGACCTAGGACTAGCGGGAGTAGAGCAGTTCTTC. It translates to CAISDLGLAGVEQFF.

The chain has TRBV6-1 and TRBJ1-4; TRBD1 is a possible D gene (5 bases). V was cut by 7 bases and J by 7 bases, with 25 bases left in between. The germline gives CDR1 MNHNS, CDR2 SASEGT. This CDR3 comprises 17 residues. CDR3 DNA: TGTGCCAGCAACCATCTTCCCTCCGGCAGGGTGGCTGAAAAACTGTTTTTT. Translating gives CASNHLPSGRVAEKLFF.

This clonotype occurred a few times. J is TRBJ2-5 and V is TRBV2; 7 bases line up with TRBD1. V was pared by 4 bases and J by 5 bases, with 1 base of the junction left unmatched. This CDR3 has 12 amino acids. Germline CDR1 and CDR2: SNHLY and FYNNEI. CDR3 DNA sequence: TGTGCCAGCAGTGCCAGGGGGGAGACCCAGTACTTC. It specifies CASSARGETQYF. The full variable domain, with the rest looked up from reference TRBV2 and TRBJ2-5, is EPEVTQTPSHQVTQMGQEVILRCVPISNHLYFYWYRQILGQKVEFLVSFYNNEISEKSEIFDDQFSVERPDGSNFTLKIRSTKLEDSAMYFCASSARGETQYFGPGTRLLVL.

The chain recombines TRBV15 with TRBJ2-5; 9 bases agree with TRBD2. Unmatched junction bases numbered 18, after V lost 8 bases and J lost 11 bases. In germline, CDR1 is LNHNV, CDR2 YYDKDF (reference sequence). The CDR3 has 15 amino acids. The CDR3 sequence is CATASSAGGYNEQYF. DNA of the CDR3: TGTGCCACCGCGAGCAGCGCGGGAGGGTATAATGAGCAGTACTTC.